The 13 T cell receptor beta chains given below trace back to one sample, sequenced in a study of cytomegalovirus exposure and HLA in healthy donors. With 60 Vbeta and 13 Jbeta primers, the PCR was carried out. The repertoire was sequenced with immunoSEQ multiplex PCR; TCRdb's copy has only in-frame clones and lacks some. The sample consists of under 200,000 clones, 75% of them appearing once. Sequencing was performed on PBMCs. These receptors originate from a male donor in good health and CMV-seronegative.

Here the CDR3 DNA reads TGTGCCTGGAGACGACAGGGAGGCTACGAGCAGTACTTC. Translating gives CAWRRQGGYEQYF. This chain connects TRBV30 to TRBJ2-7; TRBD1 is a possible D gene (7 bases). V lost 3 bases and J 3 bases, leaving 12 bases between the germline ends. CDR1 and CDR2 from the germline V gene are GTSNPN and SVGIG (reference sequence). This CDR3 spans 13 amino acids.

V is TRBV18 and J is TRBJ2-5; perhaps TRBD1 as D (5 bases). CDR1 KGHSH and CDR2 LQKENI come from the germline V gene. CDR3 length: 18 residues. Trimming pared 3 bases from V and 4 bases from J, leaving 24 bases between. CDR3: CASSPLRVTGLNGETQYF. The CDR3 nucleotides read TGTGCCAGCTCACCGCTCAGGGTGACGGGCTTGAATGGAGAGACCCAGTACTTC. The whole variable domain, remainder taken from reference TRBV18 and TRBJ2-5, is NAGVMQNPRHLVRRRGQEARLRCSPMKGHSHVYWYRQLPEEGLKFMVYLQKENIIDESGMPKERFSAEFPKEGPSILRIQQVVRGDSAAYFCASSPLRVTGLNGETQYFGPGTRLLVL.

This clone was counted a few times. The rearrangement joins TRBV9 to TRBJ2-6, with TRBD2 matching 12 bases. The CDR3 is made up of 17 amino acids. CDR1 is SGDLS, CDR2 YYNGEE, per germline. The V and J ends lost 4 bases and 3 bases, in that order; junction bases with no gene match: 5. The CDR3 here is CASSLTSGSFGANVLTF. The CDR3 DNA follows: TGTGCCAGCAGCCTGACTAGCGGGAGTTTTGGGGCCAACGTCCTGACTTTC.

J is TRBJ2-6 and V is TRBV15, with 10 bases matching TRBD1. This CDR3 comprises 20 residues. CDR1 and CDR2 from the germline V gene are LNHNV and YYDKDF (reference sequence). Trimming cost V 1 base and J 2 bases; bases outside gene matches: 11. CDR3 coding DNA: TGTGCCACCAGCAGAGGTGGTGCCTGGACAGGGGGGACTGGGGCCAACGTCCTGACTTTC. It encodes CATSRGGAWTGGTGANVLTF. Supplemented by reference TRBV15 and TRBJ2-6, the full variable domain reads DAMVIQNPRYQVTQFGKPVTLSCSQTLNHNVMYWYQQKSSQAPKLLFHYYDKDFNNEADTPDNFQSRRPNTSFCFLDIRSPGLGDTAMYLCATSRGGAWTGGTGANVLTFGAGSRLTVL.

In DNA, the CDR3 is TGCGCCAGCAGCCTCCCGCGGGGTGAGCAGTTCTTC. Residues: CASSLPRGEQFF. The rearrangement joins TRBV4-1 to TRBJ2-1, with D maybe TRBD2 (6 bases). With 4 bases removed from V and 9 bases from J, the gap between germline ends came to 10 bases. This CDR3 is 12 amino acids long. Germline V gene lookup returns CDR1 MGHRA and CDR2 YSYEKL.

Notes on this clone: The germline gene is not matched at one end of the junction; a read error may be the cause. The rearrangement links TRBV9 to TRBJ2-2; 8 nucleotides align to TRBD2. Germline-derived CDR1 and CDR2 are SGDLS and YYNGEE. The CDR3 has 17 amino acids. CDR3: CASSVGPAGVPGGELSF. Written as DNA, the CDR3 is TGTGCCAGCAGCGTAGGCCCAGCGGGGGTCCCCGGAGGGGAGCTGTCTTTT.

The V call is TRBV5-1, the J call TRBJ1-2; tentatively, D is TRBD1 (5 bases). The CDR3 is 14 residues long. Germline CDR1 reads SGHRS; CDR2 reads YFSETQ. The V end was cut by 2 bases, the J end by 8 bases, with 16 bases between. This CDR3 is CASSFDSSSGGYTF. The CDR3 DNA follows: TGCGCCAGCAGCTTCGACAGTTCCTCAGGGGGCTACACCTTC.

The CDR3 bases are TGCGCCAGCCAGAATAGACATAGCGTAGTCGGGGAGCTGTTTTTT. Translating gives CASQNRHSVVGELFF. The chain links TRBV10-2 to TRBJ2-2; possibly TRBD2 for D (5 bases). The CDR3 length is 15 residues. V lost 8 bases and J 7 bases, leaving 20 bases between the germline ends. Germline assignment: CDR1 WSHSY and CDR2 SAAADI.

The V and J genes are TRBV6-1 and TRBJ2-7, with a weak D call TRBD2 (6 bases). The CDR3 is 11 residues long. The V end lost 4 bases, the J end lost 7 bases, and 8 bases lay between the germline ends. CDR1 and CDR2 (germline): MNHNS, SASEGT. The CDR3 loop reads CASSVAGEQYF. The CDR3 nucleotides are TGTGCCAGCAGTGTTGCGGGGGAGCAGTACTTC.

V is TRBV4-1 and J is TRBJ2-7; TRBD2 matches at 11 bases. Germline assignment: CDR1 MGHRA and CDR2 YSYEKL. J gave up 7 bases and V 0 bases, and 8 bases lay outside the gene matches. CDR3 size: 16 residues. CDR3 sequence reads: CASSQDGLAGEGEQYF. The CDR3 DNA is TGCGCCAGCAGCCAAGATGGACTAGCGGGCGAGGGGGAGCAGTACTTC.

V and J are TRBV7-9 and TRBJ2-2, with a weak D call TRBD2 (6 bases). Germline V gene data show CDR1 as SEHNR and CDR2 as FQNEAQ (reference sequence). Trimming left V 2 bases short and J 0 bases short, with 13 bases between. The CDR3 loop spans 17 amino acids. The CDR3, as DNA: TGTGCCAGCAGCTTAATATCGCGGGGCGCGAACACCGGGGAGCTGTTTTTT. It codes for CASSLISRGANTGELFF.

This clone was detected only once. CDR3 residues: CASSIAGGNTEAFF. DNA for the CDR3: TGTGCCAGTAGTATAGCAGGGGGGAACACTGAAGCTTTCTTT. The chain employs TRBV19 and TRBJ1-1, with 7 bases lining up with TRBD1. Germline V gives CDR1 LNHDA, CDR2 SQIVND (reference sequence). Germline trimming cut 1 base from V and 1 base from J; bases unmatched to any gene: 0. This CDR3 spans 14 amino acids.

The J gene is TRBJ1-6, the V gene TRBV5-4, with 9 bases lining up with TRBD1. Germline V gene lookup returns CDR1 SGHNT and CDR2 YYREEE (reference sequence). Germline trimming cut 0 bases from V and 8 bases from J; bases unmatched to any gene: 3. The length of the CDR3 is 15 residues. CDR3 coding DNA: TGTGCCAGCAGCTTGGATACAGGGGGCCATTCACCCCTCCACTTT. As protein: CASSLDTGGHSPLHF.